This is a list of T cell receptor beta chains from one sample in a study of cytomegalovirus exposure and HLA in healthy donors. Profiling relied on immunoSEQ multiplex PCR, and the TCRdb table lists in-frame clones only, not all of them. The data show about 200,000 clones, about four fifths seen once. Sequencing was carried out using PBMCs. These receptors were obtained from a male donor in good health and CMV-seropositive. CDR3s include the opening cysteine and the closing phenylalanine or tryptophan. The D gene is left open where the match is weak. Rows may omit the clone size; those that give it use once, few, many or a size class.

j_call: TRBJ2-7
d_call: TRBD1
v_call: TRBV6-6
clone_size: NA
cdr3_length: 13
cdr3_aa: CASSYEPGGEQYF
cdr3_nt: TGTGCCAGCAGTTACGAGCCAGGGGGCGAGCAGTACTTC

j_call: TRBJ2-1
d_call: NA
v_call: TRBV18
clone_size: NA
cdr3_length: 14
cdr3_aa: CASSRSDSYNEQFF
cdr3_nt: TGTGCCAGCTCAAGATCCGACTCATACAATGAGCAGTTCTTC

j_call: TRBJ2-5
d_call: TRBD2
v_call: TRBV7-2
clone_size: NA
cdr3_length: 16
cdr3_aa: CASSLVGTQREETQYF
cdr3_nt: TGTGCCAGCAGCTTAGTAGGAACACAGCGGGAGGAGACCCAGTACTTC

j_call: TRBJ1-1
d_call: NA
v_call: TRBV7-9
clone_size: NA
cdr3_length: 15
cdr3_aa: CASSLKGGAVTEAFF
cdr3_nt: TGTGCCAGCAGCTTAAAAGGGGGGGCTGTCACTGAAGCTTTCTTT

j_call: TRBJ2-4
d_call: TRBD1
v_call: TRBV6-1
clone_size: NA
cdr3_length: 18
cdr3_aa: CASSEGTGGLGLENIQYF
cdr3_nt: TGTGCCAGCAGTGAAGGGACAGGGGGATTGGGGTTGGAAAACATTCAGTACTTC

j_call: TRBJ1-3
d_call: NA
v_call: TRBV11-1
clone_size: few
cdr3_length: 14
cdr3_aa: CASSHPLLQGAIYF
cdr3_nt: TGTGCCAGCAGCCACCCCCTCCTTCAGGGCGCCATATATTTT

j_call: TRBJ1-3
d_call: NA
v_call: TRBV19
clone_size: NA
cdr3_length: 15
cdr3_aa: CASSIAEIPGNTIYF
cdr3_nt: TGTGCCAGTAGTATTGCGGAAATCCCTGGAAACACCATATATTTT

j_call: TRBJ1-1
d_call: NA
v_call: TRBV5-5
clone_size: NA
cdr3_length: 16
cdr3_aa: CASSPLGVEANTEAFF
cdr3_nt: TGTGCCAGCAGCCCATTAGGGGTAGAGGCGAACACTGAAGCTTTCTTT

j_call: TRBJ1-5
d_call: NA
v_call: TRBV5-5
clone_size: NA
cdr3_length: 14
cdr3_aa: CASSQDSLNQPQHF
cdr3_nt: TGTGCCAGCAGCCAAGACAGTTTAAATCAGCCCCAGCATTTT

j_call: TRBJ2-2
d_call: TRBD1
v_call: TRBV13
clone_size: NA
cdr3_length: 15
cdr3_aa: CASRTTGVNTGELFF
cdr3_nt: TGTGCCAGCAGAACAACAGGGGTGAACACCGGGGAGCTGTTTTTT

j_call: TRBJ1-6
d_call: NA
v_call: TRBV2
clone_size: NA
cdr3_length: 14
cdr3_aa: CASSEWQALPTLHF
cdr3_nt: TGTGCCAGCAGTGAGTGGCAGGCACTGCCAACCCTCCACTTT

j_call: TRBJ1-2
d_call: NA
v_call: TRBV19
clone_size: NA
cdr3_length: 16
cdr3_aa: CASSIPPATGPYGYTF
cdr3_nt: TGTGCCAGTAGTATCCCCCCCGCGACAGGACCCTATGGCTACACCTTC

j_call: TRBJ2-2
d_call: NA
v_call: TRBV9
clone_size: NA
cdr3_length: 13
cdr3_aa: CASSTRDSGELFF
cdr3_nt: TGTGCCAGCAGCACCCGGGACTCAGGGGAGCTGTTTTTT

j_call: TRBJ2-6
d_call: NA
v_call: TRBV6-5
clone_size: NA
cdr3_length: 13
cdr3_aa: CATSSSGANVLTF
cdr3_nt: TGTGCCACCTCGAGCTCTGGGGCCAACGTCCTGACTTTC